This T cell receptor (beta chain) was retrieved from a study of blood T cell repertoires in COVID-19. On the study more broadly: In each case, the material was cDNA or gDNA derived from T cells, B-cell-depleted T cells, or PBMCs.

The table came from immunoSEQ multiplex PCR; TCRdb's copy has only in-frame clones and leaves some out. In the table there are roughly 41,000 clones, 90% of which are singletons. Trimming took 2 bases from V and 13 from J, leaving 12 bases between them. This CDR3 is built from 13 residues. Germline CDR1 MDHEN, CDR2 SYDVKM. The chain combines TRBV28 with TRBJ1-6; D remains unclear. The sequencing input was peripheral blood. This clonotype originated in a man aged 60-69 years with active or convalescent COVID-19. The CDR3 sequence: CASSLNGLQPLHF. In DNA, the CDR3 is TGTGCCAGCAGTTTAAATGGTCTCCAGCCCCTCCACTTT.